This TCR beta chain is from a study of shared clonotypes between healthy human individuals. Regarding the study as a whole: Shared clonotypes: about 5.3% naive CD4, around 3.5% naive CD8, about 2.5% memory CD4, 0.4% to 0.45% memory CD8.

Caucasian adults residing in Nashville, Tennessee made up all the donors. Researchers partitioned CD4+ cells into CD45RA+ naive and CD45RA-negative memory subsets. About this clone: Its antigen is not identified.

V lost 3 bases to trimming and J lost 4 bases, with 16 bases between them. Germline CDR1 is GTSNPN and CDR2 is SVGIG (reference sequence). CDR3 length: 14 amino acids. Generated by immunoSEQ multiplex PCR, the TCRdb table keeps only in-frame clones and is missing some. The sample records about 2 million clones, roughly 94% being singletons. Sample: naive CD4+ T cells sorted from blood. As for subset: CD45RA+ positively selected. The chain has TRBV30 and TRBJ2-7, with D possibly being TRBD2 (5 bases). This receptor was taken from a young man in good health. This chain's CDR3 is CAWRIQGRGYEQYF. DNA for the CDR3: TGTGCCTGGAGAATCCAAGGACGGGGATACGAGCAGTACTTC.